Presented here are 14 T cell receptor beta chains from one specimen sequenced in a study of post-analysis software for immune sequencing data. General study results and limits: Comparison of patients with controls showed 4 to 6 TRBV segments more frequent in patients, TRBV5-6, TRBV5-1 and TRBV20-1 among them.

These receptors' targets are unknown. Unique molecular identifiers were carried by the TCR beta cDNA libraries. TCRdb reanalysed the PCR reads using MiXCR and keeps one entry per CDR3 protein. The sample shows roughly 700,000 distinct CDR3 sequences, 25% to 30% of them seen only once. Sequences were obtained from blood. These receptors originate from a girl aged 5-17 years with multiple sclerosis.

Remarks on this clonotype: One end of the junction varies from germline; a read error may be responsible. The chain combines TRBV20-1 with TRBJ2-3; unclear D gene. This CDR3 comprises 13 residues. Germline V gives CDR1 DFQATT, CDR2 SNEGSKA (reference sequence). The CDR3 protein is CSARDPATDTQYF. CDR3 sequence (DNA): TGCAGTGCCAGAGATCCAGCTACAGATACGCAGTATTTT.

This clonotype came up many times. The chain has TRBV7-2 and TRBJ2-4; no clear D gene. CDR1 is SGHTA, CDR2 FQGNSA, per germline. Trimming stripped 4 bases from V and 12 bases from J, with 10 bases between. The CDR3 covers 11 residues. CDR3 sequence reads: CASSSGWDQYF. CDR3 nucleotides: TGTGCCAGCAGCTCCGGGTGGGATCAGTACTTC.

This clonotype showed up just a few times. V and J are TRBV11-2 and TRBJ1-5; D is ambiguous. V lost 1 base and J 6 bases, leaving 7 bases between the germline ends. Germline CDR1 SGHAT, CDR2 FQNNGV. The CDR3 sequence is 13 residues long. The CDR3 protein is CASSLGEPQPQHF. The DNA for the CDR3 is TGTGCCAGCAGCTTAGGAGAGCCTCAGCCCCAGCATTTT.

This clonotype was counted ten times or more. V gene TRBV4-3 combines with J gene TRBJ2-7; tentative D call: TRBD2 (6 bases). Between the trimmed V and J ends, which lost 4 bases and 0 bases, there was a span of 16 bases. CDR1 LGHNA and CDR2 YSLEER come from the germline V gene. The CDR3 loop spans 16 amino acids. In DNA form, the CDR3 reads TGCGCCAGCAGCCGAGGTACGGGAGCCAGCTCCTACGAGCAGTACTTC. Its translation is CASSRGTGASSYEQYF.

The genes are TRBV28 and TRBJ1-4, with D perhaps matching TRBD1 (6 bases). With 5 bases removed from V and 6 bases from J, the gap between germline ends came to 10 bases. Germline values: CDR1 MDHEN, CDR2 SYDVKM. The CDR3 runs 13 residues. The CDR3 sequence is CASSGQPHEKLFF. CDR3 bases: TGTGCCAGCAGTGGACAGCCTCATGAAAAACTGTTTTTT.

This chain joins TRBV29-1 and TRBJ2-3, with D perhaps given as TRBD1 or TRBD2 (5 bases each). The CDR3 totals 15 residues. Between the trimmed V and J ends, which lost 4 bases and 5 bases, there was a span of 19 bases. From germline, CDR1 is SQVTM and CDR2 ANQGSEA. The CDR3 DNA reads TGCAGCGTTGCCCTTAGGGGACCCCCACGAGATACGCAGTATTTT. Its translation is CSVALRGPPRDTQYF.

This clonotype was seen only once. The CDR3 loop reads CASSRTSGVSTDTQYF. The CDR3 DNA sequence: TGTGCCAGCAGCCGGACTAGCGGGGTTAGCACAGATACGCAGTATTTT. This chain links TRBV9 with TRBJ2-3, with 12 bases identical to TRBD2. Germline V CDR1 and CDR2: SGDLS, YYNGEE. J lost 0 bases, V lost 4 bases, and 3 bases had no gene match. The CDR3 spans 16 residues.

This clonotype was counted only a few times. The V call is TRBV6-5, the J call TRBJ1-6; weak D call: TRBD1 (5 bases). This CDR3 is built from 14 residues. Trimming took 2 bases from V and 10 from J, leaving 12 bases between them. Germline lookup yields CDR1 MNHEY and CDR2 SVGAGI. For the CDR3, the DNA is TGTGCCAGCAGTTACCAGGGTGAGGGGTCACCCCTCCACTTT. Translated, it gives CASSYQGEGSPLHF.

V is TRBV28 and J is TRBJ1-6, with D uncertain. Per the germline V gene, CDR1 is MDHEN and CDR2 is SYDVKM. V was pared by 5 bases and J by 7 bases, with 12 bases between. This CDR3 is 14 amino acids long. CDR3 nucleotide sequence: TGTGCCAGCAGTCCGGAGTGGCGAAATTCACCCCTCCACTTT. Protein sequence: CASSPEWRNSPLHF.

The chain carries TRBV20-1 and TRBJ2-7; TRBD2 agrees at 7 bases. Germline V gene data show CDR1 as DFQATT and CDR2 as SNEGSKA (reference sequence). J was trimmed by 4 bases and V by 2 bases; bases with no gene match: 11. This CDR3 comprises 15 residues. CDR3 loop: CSARPMARGEYEQYF. DNA of the CDR3: TGCAGTGCTAGACCAATGGCCCGGGGGGAGTACGAGCAGTACTTC.

Regarding this clonotype: An end of the junction does not agree with germline; a read error may underlie this. V and J are TRBV7-9 and TRBJ1-2; tentatively, D is TRBD1 (5 bases). Germline V gene data show CDR1 as SEHNR and CDR2 as FQNEAQ (reference sequence). CDR3 length: 13 residues. For the CDR3, the DNA is TGTACCAGCACCAAGGGGCCCGCGCGGGGCTACACCTTC. This codes for CTSTKGPARGYTF.

The V and J genes are TRBV24-1 and TRBJ1-1; D perhaps matches TRBD1 (5 bases). Trimming cost V 8 bases and J 1 base, with 13 bases left between them. This CDR3 is 14 amino acids long. Germline CDR1 reads KGHDR; CDR2 reads SFDVKD. The CDR3 DNA is TGTGCCACCACCCCCGGGGGTCAGAACACTGAAGCTTTCTTT. Protein: CATTPGGQNTEAFF.

The chain recombines TRBV9 with TRBJ2-5, with D uncertain. Trimming left V 3 bases short and J 2 bases short, with 14 bases between. This CDR3 contains 15 residues. Germline V gene lookup returns CDR1 SGDLS and CDR2 YYNGEE. The CDR3 nucleotides read TGTGCCAGCAGCGCTACCCCCGGGCCTCAAGAGACCCAGTACTTC. It specifies CASSATPGPQETQYF.

The gene calls are TRBV6-2 or TRBV6-3 and TRBJ2-7; no definite D call. V lost 4 bases and J lost 3, with 13 bases in between. The length of the CDR3 is 14 residues. Germline V gene sequence: CDR1 MNHEY, CDR2 SVGEGT. DNA for the CDR3: TGTGCCAGCAGTTGCACAGATAACCACTACGAGCAGTACTTC. It codes for CASSCTDNHYEQYF.